Presented here are 25 T cell receptor beta chains from one specimen sequenced in a study of human T cells and chemical hapten exposure. Using its own MiXCR run on the RACE reads, TCRdb lists one record per CDR3 protein. The sample has more than 50,000 distinct CDR3 sequences, about 7% seen once. As to time point: pre-sensitization, week 0. Treatment denoted: therapeutic diphenylcyclopropenone sensitization with weekly scalp DPC. The specimen was whole blood, collected in connection with sensitization to the hapten diphenylcyclopropenone (DPC). The origin of the receptors is a woman younger than 45 with alopecia areata. Some clones in this sample may be carry-over from other donors' samples.

This clonotype was recorded many times. This chain links TRBV18 with TRBJ2-7; D uncertain. This CDR3 has 13 residues. Germline values: CDR1 KGHSH, CDR2 LQKENI. The germline V and J ends were trimmed by 4 bases and 6 bases, with 13 bases remaining between them. CDR3 DNA: TGTGCCAGCTCACTCCAGGATCCGCCCGAGCAGTACTTC. Its protein is CASSLQDPPEQYF.

The chain employs TRBV6-1 and TRBJ1-5; TRBD1 might be the D (6 bases). This CDR3 has 13 residues. V was pared by 7 bases and J by 7 bases, with 14 bases between. Per the germline V gene, CDR1 is MNHNS and CDR2 is SASEGT. CDR3 DNA sequence: TGTGCCAGCATTCGCGGGGGCGGCCAGCCCCAGCATTTT. As protein: CASIRGGGQPQHF.

This clonotype was found many times. This chain uses TRBV11-3 with TRBJ1-2, with D unresolved. The CDR3 covers 14 residues. Trimming stripped 0 bases from V and 7 bases from J, with 12 bases between. Germline V gene data show CDR1 as SGHNT and CDR2 as YENEEA. The CDR3: CASSLDPGTSGYTF. The DNA for the CDR3 is TGTGCCAGCAGCTTAGATCCGGGTACTAGTGGCTACACCTTC.

This clonotype was detected many times. The chain carries TRBV12-3 or TRBV12-4 and TRBJ1-1; no clear D gene. Trimming left V 7 bases short and J 3 bases short, with 12 bases between. This CDR3 is built from 13 residues. CDR3 in amino acids: CASNLPGYTEAFF. The CDR3, as DNA: TGTGCCAGCAACCTACCGGGATACACTGAAGCTTTCTTT.

This clonotype has a count of ten or more. The chain uses TRBV6-2 or TRBV6-3 and TRBJ2-2; D possibly matches TRBD1 or TRBD2 (5 bases each). V dropped 10 bases and J dropped 1 base, with 13 bases sitting between them. CDR1 MNHEY and CDR2 SVGEGT come from the germline V gene. The CDR3 is 14 amino acids. DNA of the CDR3: TGTGCCACGGGACCCCACGTGAACACCGGGGAGCTGTTTTTT. This codes for CATGPHVNTGELFF.

This clonotype was seen at least ten times. V usage is TRBV28 and J usage is TRBJ1-2, with 9 nucleotides matching TRBD1. CDR3 length: 15 amino acids. Trimming took 6 bases from V and 4 from J; bases not matched to a gene: 9. Germline assignment: CDR1 MDHEN and CDR2 SYDVKM. Written as DNA, the CDR3 is TGTGCCAGCAGATTACAGGGGGCCACCCTCTATGGCTACACCTTC. It is translated as CASRLQGATLYGYTF.

The CDR3 DNA follows: TGTGCCAGCGGATATGGAGGATTCAATCAGCCCCAGCATTTT. Its translation: CASGYGGFNQPQHF. The V call is TRBV3-1, the J call TRBJ1-5; the D is unclear. V shed 8 bases and J shed 3 bases, with 14 bases lying between them. CDR1 and CDR2 from the germline V gene are LGHDT and YNNKEL (reference sequence). The CDR3 consists of 14 residues. The full variable domain, in which reference TRBV3-1 and TRBJ1-5 provide the parts outside the CDR3, is DTAVSQTPKYLVTQMGNDKSIKCEQNLGHDTMYWYKQDSKKFLKIMFSYNNKELIINETVPNRFSPKSPDKAHLNLHINSLELGDSAVYFCASGYGGFNQPQHFGDGTRLSIL.

CDR3 loop: CSARPLRAGDSYEQYF. In DNA form, the CDR3 reads TGCAGTGCTAGACCTCTTCGGGCGGGGGACTCCTACGAGCAGTACTTC. The rearrangement uses TRBV20-1 and TRBJ2-7, with 7 bases lining up with TRBD2. V trimming: 2 bases; J trimming: 0 bases; junction bases outside the gene matches: 10. Looked up from germline, CDR1 is DFQATT and CDR2 is SNEGSKA (reference sequence). This CDR3 is 16 amino acids long.

This clonotype was recorded many times. The chain uses TRBV13 and TRBJ2-2; tentatively, D is TRBD2 (5 bases). The CDR3 covers 16 residues. Germline CDR1 reads PRHDT; CDR2 reads FYEKMQ (reference sequence). V dropped 4 bases and J dropped 5 bases, with 17 bases sitting between them. CDR3 residues: CASSSSSTGITGELFF. CDR3 coding DNA: TGTGCCAGCAGCTCTTCGTCCACGGGGATTACCGGGGAGCTGTTTTTT.

This clonotype was detected many times. The chain carries TRBV13 and TRBJ2-5, with TRBD2 matching 8 bases. Germline V gene lookup returns CDR1 PRHDT and CDR2 FYEKMQ (reference sequence). V dropped 5 bases and J dropped 0; count of bases not matched to a gene: 11. The CDR3 runs to 17 residues. DNA for the CDR3: TGTGCCAGCAGCCACCGCTCGGGACTAGGAAACCAAGAGACCCAGTACTTC. It translates to CASSHRSGLGNQETQYF. The full variable domain, completed using reference TRBV13 and TRBJ2-5, is AAGVIQSPRHLIKEKRETATLKCYPIPRHDTVYWYQQGPGQDPQFLISFYEKMQSDKGSIPDRFSAQQFSDYHSELNMSSLELGDSALYFCASSHRSGLGNQETQYFGPGTRLLVL.

Many counts were recorded for this clonotype. CDR3 sequence reads: CASSPGTPYNEQFF. CDR3 in DNA: TGCGCCAGCAGCCCGGGGACACCCTACAATGAGCAGTTCTTC. The chain couples TRBV5-1 to TRBJ2-1, with TRBD1 as a possible D gene (6 bases). The CDR3 totals 14 residues. V lost 4 bases and J 2 bases, leaving 10 bases between the germline ends. In germline, CDR1 is SGHRS, CDR2 YFSETQ.

This clonotype was recorded at least ten times. The rearrangement links TRBV18 to TRBJ1-1; D gene ambiguous. Between the trimmed V and J ends, which lost 6 bases and 3 bases, there was a span of 8 bases. The length of the CDR3 is 12 residues. CDR1 and CDR2 (germline): KGHSH, LQKENI. In DNA form, the CDR3 reads TGTGCCAGCTCCGCCAGAGACACTGAAGCTTTCTTT. Translation: CASSARDTEAFF. Full variable domain (remainder filled in from reference TRBV18 and TRBJ1-1): NAGVMQNPRHLVRRRGQEARLRCSPMKGHSHVYWYRQLPEEGLKFMVYLQKENIIDESGMPKERFSAEFPKEGPSILRIQQVVRGDSAAYFCASSARDTEAFFGQGTRLTVV.

This clonotype was seen many times. The rearrangement links TRBV27 to TRBJ2-7, with a weak D call TRBD2 (8 bases). CDR3 length: 16 residues. The germline V and J ends were trimmed by 8 bases and 0 bases, with 20 bases remaining between them. Looked up from germline, CDR1 is MNHEY and CDR2 is SMNVEV (reference sequence). CDR3 DNA sequence: TGTGCCAGCCCCCGGGAGGGACAGCCGAGCTCCTACGAGCAGTACTTC. Residues: CASPREGQPSSYEQYF.

In this sample, this clonotype is medium-sized (0.01 to 0.1%). This chain links TRBV29-1 with TRBJ1-3; D is unclear. Germline V gene data show CDR1 as SQVTM and CDR2 as ANQGSEA. V was shortened by 3 bases and J by 2 bases, with 2 bases between the two germline ends. CDR3 length: 11 residues. CDR3 coding DNA: TGCAGCGTTGAGGCTGGAAACACCATATATTTT. Residues: CSVEAGNTIYF. Full variable domain (missing parts from reference TRBV29-1 and TRBJ1-3): SAVISQKPSRDICQRGTSLTIQCQVDSQVTMMFWYRQQPGQSLTLIATANQGSEATYESGFVIDKFPISRPNLTFSTLTVSNMSPEDSSIYLCSVEAGNTIYFGEGSWLTVV.

This clonotype was picked up many times. The chain carries TRBV29-1 and TRBJ2-7; a weak D match, TRBD2 (6 bases). V lost 0 bases, J lost 5 bases, and 11 bases lay in between. CDR1 is SQVTM, CDR2 ANQGSEA, per germline. This CDR3 region has 13 residues. The chain's CDR3 is CSVEDGPGDEQYF. CDR3 DNA: TGCAGCGTTGAAGATGGCCCGGGGGACGAGCAGTACTTC.

This clonotype was seen many times. The gene calls are TRBV6-5 and TRBJ2-3, with TRBD1 identical over 8 bases. The CDR3 length is 13 residues. Looked up from germline, CDR1 is MNHEY and CDR2 is SVGAGI. Trimming cost V 6 bases and J 4 bases; bases outside gene matches: 3. CDR3 protein: CASSRTGSDTQYF. The CDR3 region has the DNA TGTGCCAGCAGCCGGACAGGGTCAGATACGCAGTATTTT.

This clonotype appeared a few times. The chain has TRBV28 and TRBJ2-3, with D tentatively TRBD1 (6 bases). The CDR3 extends over 16 amino acids. CDR1 and CDR2 (germline): MDHEN, SYDVKM. The V gene lost 3 bases and the J gene lost 1 base, with 14 bases spanning the gap. The CDR3 sequence: CASSFGGLDGTDTQYF. In DNA, the CDR3 is TGTGCCAGCAGTTTTGGGGGCCTCGACGGCACAGATACGCAGTATTTT.

This clonotype was recorded many times. The chain recombines TRBV27 with TRBJ2-2, with D possibly being TRBD2 (6 bases). The CDR3 is 14 amino acids. V was cut by 3 bases and J by 5 bases, with 10 bases left in between. Germline CDR1 is MNHEY and CDR2 is SMNVEV (reference sequence). The CDR3 is CASSLMGGTGELFF. The DNA of the CDR3 is TGTGCCAGCAGTTTGATGGGGGGTACCGGGGAGCTGTTTTTT.

This clonotype came up many times. The chain is built from TRBV7-9 and TRBJ1-2; D gene uncertain. The CDR3 length is 11 residues. Deletions cut 8 bases from V and 4 bases from J, with 8 bases between. Germline V CDR1 and CDR2: SEHNR, FQNEAQ (reference sequence). The CDR3 nucleotides read TGTGCCAGCCATCGGAGCTATGGCTACACCTTC. This encodes CASHRSYGYTF.

The table lists this clonotype with a few counts. CDR3 protein: CASSAQSEAFF. DNA for the CDR3: TGTGCCAGCAGTGCGCAAAGTGAAGCTTTCTTT. J is TRBJ1-1 and V is TRBV12-3 or TRBV12-4; D not resolved. The CDR3 totals 11 residues. With 5 bases removed from V and 7 bases from J, the gap between germline ends came to 8 bases.

This clonotype was observed at least ten times. The rearrangement uses TRBV18 and TRBJ1-5, with 9 bases matching TRBD1. The V and J ends lost 3 bases and 7 bases, in that order; junction bases with no gene match: 10. This CDR3 has 16 amino acids. The germline V gene encodes CDR1 KGHSH and CDR2 LQKENI. Here the CDR3 reads CASSPDPGTGRQPQHF. In nucleotides, the CDR3 is TGTGCCAGCTCACCTGACCCCGGGACAGGGCGACAGCCCCAGCATTTT.

This clonotype appeared many times. The genes are TRBV5-4 and TRBJ2-3, with 9 bases lining up with TRBD2. CDR1 is SGHNT and CDR2 is YYREEE in the germline V gene (reference sequence). This CDR3 contains 17 residues. With 6 bases clipped from V and 5 bases from J, the junction kept 16 bases outside the gene matches. This CDR3 is CASTVGGGASKRDTQYF. CDR3 nucleotide sequence: TGTGCCAGCACCGTAGGCGGGGGGGCTTCAAAACGAGATACGCAGTATTTT.

This clonotype was counted at least ten times. The chain couples TRBV5-6 to TRBJ1-2; D may be TRBD1 (6 bases). The V end lost 4 bases, the J end lost 4 bases, and 14 bases lay between the germline ends. This CDR3 is built from 14 residues. CDR1 is SGHDT and CDR2 is YYEEEE in the germline V gene. Here the CDR3 DNA reads TGTGCCAGCAGCACCGCGACAGGCACCTATGGCTACACCTTC. Translation gives CASSTATGTYGYTF. The full variable domain, its missing parts supplied by reference TRBV5-6 and TRBJ1-2, is DAGVTQSPTHLIKTRGQQVTLRCSPKSGHDTVSWYQQALGQGPQFIFQYYEEEERQRGNFPDRFSGHQFPNYSSELNVNALLLGDSALYLCASSTATGTYGYTFGSGTRLTVV.

V and J are TRBV2 and TRBJ2-1; 7 nucleotides line up with TRBD1. The CDR3 length is 14 residues. The germline gives CDR1 SNHLY, CDR2 FYNNEI. The ends lost 6 bases at V and 8 bases at J; junction bases unmatched: 10. The CDR3 reads CASSRQGKGYEQFF. In nucleotides, the CDR3 is TGTGCCAGCAGCAGACAGGGAAAAGGTTATGAGCAGTTCTTC.

This clonotype came up many times. The chain uses TRBV10-3 and TRBJ2-3; a possible D gene is TRBD1 (5 bases). The length of the CDR3 is 13 residues. CDR1 is ENHRY, CDR2 SYGVKD, per germline. The germline V and J ends were trimmed by 7 bases and 2 bases, with 10 bases remaining between them. The chain's CDR3 is CAITGSDTDTQYF. DNA for the CDR3: TGTGCCATCACAGGGTCGGACACAGATACGCAGTATTTT.